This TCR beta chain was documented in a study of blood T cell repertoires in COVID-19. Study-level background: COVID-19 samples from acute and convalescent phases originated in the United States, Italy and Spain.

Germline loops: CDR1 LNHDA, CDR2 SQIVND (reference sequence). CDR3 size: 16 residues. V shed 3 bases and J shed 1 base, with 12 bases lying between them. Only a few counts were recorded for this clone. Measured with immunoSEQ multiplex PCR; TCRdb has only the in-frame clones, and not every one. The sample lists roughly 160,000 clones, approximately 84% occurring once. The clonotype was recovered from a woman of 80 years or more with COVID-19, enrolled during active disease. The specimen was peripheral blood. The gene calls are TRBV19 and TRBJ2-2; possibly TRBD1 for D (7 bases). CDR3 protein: CASSIWQGGNTGELFF. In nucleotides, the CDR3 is TGTGCCAGTAGTATTTGGCAGGGGGGGAACACCGGGGAGCTGTTTTTT.